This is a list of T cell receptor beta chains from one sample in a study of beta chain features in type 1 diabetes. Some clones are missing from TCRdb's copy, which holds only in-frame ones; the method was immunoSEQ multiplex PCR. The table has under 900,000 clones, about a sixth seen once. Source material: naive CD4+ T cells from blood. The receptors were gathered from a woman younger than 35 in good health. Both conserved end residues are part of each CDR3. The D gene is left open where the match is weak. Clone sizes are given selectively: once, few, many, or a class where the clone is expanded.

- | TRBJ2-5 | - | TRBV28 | TGTGCCAGCAGTTTCTGGGACAAACAAGAGACCCAGTACTTC | CASSFWDKQETQYF
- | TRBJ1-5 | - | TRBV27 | TGTGCCAGCAGCCGGAATGCCCTGGGCAATCAGCCCCAGCATTTT | CASSRNALGNQPQHF
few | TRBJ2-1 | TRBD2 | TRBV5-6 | TGTGCCAGCAGCTCTAGCGGGAGGTACAATGAGCAGTTCTTC | CASSSSGRYNEQFF
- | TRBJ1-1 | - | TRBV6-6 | TGTGCCAGCTCCGCCTTACACCTGAACACTGAAGCTTTCTTT | CASSALHLNTEAFF
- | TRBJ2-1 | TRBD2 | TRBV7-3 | TGTGCCAGCAGCCCCGACGGGGGGGGCTCCTACAATGAGCAGTTCTTC | CASSPDGGGSYNEQFF
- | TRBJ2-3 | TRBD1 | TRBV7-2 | TGTGCCAGCAGCTTAGCTTCACCGGGACAGTTCACAGATACGCAGTATTTT | CASSLASPGQFTDTQYF
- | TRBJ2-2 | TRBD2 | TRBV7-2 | TGTGCCAGCAGCGAGGGACTAGTGGTCGGGGAGCTGTTTTTT | CASSEGLVVGELFF
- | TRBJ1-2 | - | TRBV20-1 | TGCAGTGCTAGTCAATATGGCTACACCTTC | CSASQYGYTF
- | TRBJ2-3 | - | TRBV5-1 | TGCGCCAGCAGCCCGCCAGAGGGACGCACAGATACGCAGTATTTT | CASSPPEGRTDTQYF
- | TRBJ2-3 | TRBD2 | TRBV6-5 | TGTGCCAGCAGCCTCGCTAGCGGGGTCCCAGATACGCAGTATTTT | CASSLASGVPDTQYF
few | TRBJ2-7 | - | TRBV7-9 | TGTGCCAGCAGCCGGACGGTCCACGAGCAGTACTTC | CASSRTVHEQYF
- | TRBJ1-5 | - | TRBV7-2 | TGTGCCAGCAGCTTAGGGAGTTGGGATCAGCCCCAGCATTTT | CASSLGSWDQPQHF
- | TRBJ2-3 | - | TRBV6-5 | TGTGCCAGCAGCCGACTCACCGGGGATACGCAGTATTTT | CASSRLTGDTQYF
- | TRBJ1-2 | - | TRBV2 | TGTGCCAGCAGTGAGGGCTATGGCTACACCTTC | CASSEGYGYTF
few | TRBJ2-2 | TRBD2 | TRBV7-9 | TGTGCCAGCAGCCCCACGGGAGGGACCAGGAACACCGGGGAGCTGTTTTTT | CASSPTGGTRNTGELFF
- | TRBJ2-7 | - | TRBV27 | TGTGCCAGCAGTTTATTTCTTGGATGGTCCTACGAGCAGTACTTC | CASSLFLGWSYEQYF
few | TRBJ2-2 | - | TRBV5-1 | TGCGCCAGCAGCCCCGACCAACCCGGGGAGCTGTTTTTT | CASSPDQPGELFF
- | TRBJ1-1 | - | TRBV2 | TGTGCCAGCAGTGAAGCGCGACAGAACACTGAAGCTTTCTTT | CASSEARQNTEAFF
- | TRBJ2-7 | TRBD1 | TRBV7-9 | TGTGCCAGCAGCCTAAGGACAGGGGCCGAGCAGTACTTC | CASSLRTGAEQYF
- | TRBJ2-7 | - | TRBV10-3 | TGTGCCATCAGTGACGCCGCCTACGAGCAGTACTTC | CAISDAAYEQYF
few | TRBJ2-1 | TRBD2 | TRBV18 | TGTGCCAGCTCACCACCGGGACTAGCGGGAGCTGGTGAGCAGTTCTTC | CASSPPGLAGAGEQFF
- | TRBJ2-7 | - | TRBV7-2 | TGTGCCAGCAGCTTATCCAGGCTCCACTACGAGCAGTACTTC | CASSLSRLHYEQYF
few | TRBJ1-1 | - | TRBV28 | TGTGCCAGCAGACGTACACCAGGGAACACTGAAGCTTTCTTT | CASRRTPGNTEAFF
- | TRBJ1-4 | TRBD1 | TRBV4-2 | TGTGCCAGCAGAACAGGGGCGATCAATGAAAAACTGTTTTTT | CASRTGAINEKLFF
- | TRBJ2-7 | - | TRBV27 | TGTGCCAGCAGCTCCGGACCTGGCAGGGCTCTTATTATCGTTATCTCCTACGAGCAGTACTTC | CASSSGPGRALIIVISYEQYF
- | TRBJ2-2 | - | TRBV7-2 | TGTGCCAGCAGCTTAGCCGGTGCCGGTGCCGGGGAGCTGTTTTTT | CASSLAGAGAGELFF
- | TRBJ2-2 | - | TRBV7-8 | TGTGCCAGCAGCCGAAAGGGCCCGCCGGGGAACACCGGGGAGCTGTTTTTT | CASSRKGPPGNTGELFF
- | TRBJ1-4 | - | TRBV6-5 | TGTGCCAGCAGTTTTTATCAGGGGTCGTTGGGAAAACTGTTTTTT | CASSFYQGSLGKLFF
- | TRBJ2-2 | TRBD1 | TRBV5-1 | TGCGCCAGCAGTTCGGGACAGGGGGCATCCGGGGAGCTGTTTTTT | CASSSGQGASGELFF
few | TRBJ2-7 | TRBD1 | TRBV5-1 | TGCGCCAGCAAAAGAACAGGGGGCTACGAGCAGTACTTC | CASKRTGGYEQYF
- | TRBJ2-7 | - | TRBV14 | TGTGCCAGCAGCCACCGAATAAGGGAGCAGTACTTC | CASSHRIREQYF
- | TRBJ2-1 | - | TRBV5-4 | TGTGCCAGCAGCCCTTCGGGGGCGGGGAGGGTGTACAATGAGCAGTTCTTC | CASSPSGAGRVYNEQFF
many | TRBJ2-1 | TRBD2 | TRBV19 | TGTGCCAGTAGTATACTAGCGGGGAGCGTCAATGAGCAGTTCTTC | CASSILAGSVNEQFF
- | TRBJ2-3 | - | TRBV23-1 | TGCGCCAGCAGTCAATCTAGGCAGGGGATATTCATCCCAGATACGCAGTATTTT | CASSQSRQGIFIPDTQYF
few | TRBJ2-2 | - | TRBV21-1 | TGTGCCAGTTTACCGGGACAGGTAACGATGGACACCGGGGAGCTGTTTTTT | CASLPGQVTMDTGELFF
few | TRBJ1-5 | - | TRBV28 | TGTGCCAGCAGTCAACAGGTCAATCAGCCCCAGCATTTT | CASSQQVNQPQHF
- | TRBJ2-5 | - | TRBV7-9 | TGTGCCAGCAGCTTACGCGCACGGGGAGAGACCCAGTACTTC | CASSLRARGETQYF
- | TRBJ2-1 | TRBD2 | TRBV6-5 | TGTGCCAGCAGTCAGGGACTAGCGGGAGCGGAGCAGTTCTTC | CASSQGLAGAEQFF
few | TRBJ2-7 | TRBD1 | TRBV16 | TGTGCCAGCAGCCAAAGCACCGGGACAGGGTCCTACGAGCAGTACTTC | CASSQSTGTGSYEQYF
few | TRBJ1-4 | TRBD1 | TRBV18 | TGTGCCAGCTCACTGTACGACAGGGACGAAAAACTGTTTTTT | CASSLYDRDEKLFF
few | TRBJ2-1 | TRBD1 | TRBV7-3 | TGTGCCAGCAGCCCCACGCCACTAGACAGGGATGAGCAGTTCTTC | CASSPTPLDRDEQFF
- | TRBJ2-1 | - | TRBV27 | TGTGCCAGCAGGGGTAGGCGAGGGGATGAGCAGTTCTTC | CASRGRRGDEQFF
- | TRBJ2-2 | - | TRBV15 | TGTGCCACCAGCAGAGGAGAGAGTTCACCCGGGGAGCTGTTTTTT | CATSRGESSPGELFF
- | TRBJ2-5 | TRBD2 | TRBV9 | TGTGCCAGCAGCGTCTCTCTAGCGGGAGGGGAGACCCAGTACTTC | CASSVSLAGGETQYF
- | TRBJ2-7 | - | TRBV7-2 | TGTGCCAGCAGCTTAGCCTTTGTTAGCGGCTCCTACGAGCAGTACTTC | CASSLAFVSGSYEQYF
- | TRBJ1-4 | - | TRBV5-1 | TGCGCCAGCAGCTTGGGGAAGATTGCAACTAATGAAAAACTGTTTTTT | CASSLGKIATNEKLFF
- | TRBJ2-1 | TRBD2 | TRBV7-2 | TGTGCCAGCAGTTCCCCGGGACTAGCGGGACCTAGCTCCTACAATGAGCAGTTCTTC | CASSSPGLAGPSSYNEQFF
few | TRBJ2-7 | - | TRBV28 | TGTGCCAGCAGTTTAGGGGGCCTCTACGAGCAGTACTTC | CASSLGGLYEQYF
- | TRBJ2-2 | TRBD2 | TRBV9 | TGTGCCAGCCGGCTAGCGGACACCGGGGAGCTGTTTTTT | CASRLADTGELFF
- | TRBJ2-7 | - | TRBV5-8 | TGTGCCAGCACCCGCTGGGGGGTTCCCTACGAGCAGTACTTC | CASTRWGVPYEQYF
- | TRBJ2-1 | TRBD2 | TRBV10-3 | TGTGCCATCAGTCAGCGGGAGAAGGGGGTAAATGAGCAGTTCTTC | CAISQREKGVNEQFF
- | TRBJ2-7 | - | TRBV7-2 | TGTGCCAGCAGCTTATTCGGACTCAGTGGAGTCGAGCAGTACTTC | CASSLFGLSGVEQYF
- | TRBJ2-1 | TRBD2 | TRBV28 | TGTGCCAGCAGTTCTGAATTAGGACTAGCGGGAGCCAACGAGCAGTTCTTC | CASSSELGLAGANEQFF
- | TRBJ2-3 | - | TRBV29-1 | TGCAGCGTTGTGACTACCACAGATACGCAGTATTTT | CSVVTTTDTQYF
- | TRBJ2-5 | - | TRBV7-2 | TGTGCCAGCAGCTTCTTTGCTTCAGGGGCACCCCAGTACTTC | CASSFFASGAPQYF